Following are 12 T cell receptor beta chains from one sample sequenced in a study of CD8+CD57+ T cells in acquired aplastic anemia. Genomic DNA served as template for TCR beta VDJ and CDR3 profiling. TCRdb re-analysed the reads in MiXCR, keeping a single row per CDR3 protein. The sample yields 150,000 to 200,000 distinct CDR3 sequences, 40% to 50% seen once. CD8+CD57+ cell expansion had been shown by flow cytometry in patients chosen for sequencing. Material for sequencing was sorted CD4+, CD8+, or CD8+CD57+ T cells (not recorded which) from PBMCs. The receptors were sampled from a human donor with aplastic anemia.

The chain employs TRBV7-8 and TRBJ1-1; D remains unclear. The CDR3 runs 15 residues. V dropped 2 bases and J dropped 1 base, with 11 bases sitting between them. Germline V gene sequence: CDR1 SGHVS, CDR2 FQNEAQ. The CDR3 protein is CASSLMSDKNTEAFF. As DNA, the CDR3 is TGTGCCAGCAGCTTAATGTCCGACAAGAACACTGAAGCTTTCTTT.

In this sample, this clonotype turned up a few times. One base away lies a much larger clone, so this may be a sequencing read error. The chain combines TRBV25-1 with TRBJ2-3, with D possibly being TRBD1 (5 bases). The CDR3 consists of 14 residues. Germline V CDR1 and CDR2: MGHDK, SYGVNS. Trimming pared 4 bases from V and 3 bases from J, leaving 11 bases between. DNA of the CDR3: TGTGCCAGCAGTGGTCGCCGACAGACAGATACGCAGTATTTT. Its translation: CASSGRRQTDTQYF.

This clonotype came up a few times. The gene calls are TRBV10-3 and TRBJ2-3, with 8 positions matching TRBD1. CDR1 and CDR2 (germline): ENHRY, SYGVKD. Trimming took 5 bases from V and 8 from J; bases not matched to a gene: 6. This CDR3 region has 13 residues. CDR3 sequence (DNA): TGTGCCATCAGTAGGACAGGGTATCCTACGCAGTATTTT. It encodes CAISRTGYPTQYF.

The sample holds many counts of this clonotype. This chain uses TRBV29-1 with TRBJ2-7, with D possibly TRBD2 on 6 matching bases. Trimming removed 4 bases at V and 3 bases at J, with 10 bases between. This CDR3 has 12 amino acids. CDR1 and CDR2 from the germline V gene are SQVTM and ANQGSEA. The CDR3 coding sequence is TGCAGCGTTGCCGACGGGAGCTACGAGCAGTACTTC. Amino acids: CSVADGSYEQYF.

This clonotype was seen ten or more times. DNA for the CDR3: TGTGCCAGCAGCCCCCGGGGCGCGGGGAACACCGGGGAGCTGTTTTTT. This sequence encodes CASSPRGAGNTGELFF. The gene calls are TRBV7-6 and TRBJ2-2, with D perhaps assigned TRBD1 or TRBD2 (5 bases each). CDR3 length: 16 amino acids. Trimming removed 5 bases from V and 1 base from J, with 14 bases in between. CDR1 and CDR2 (germline): SGHVS, FNYEAQ.

This clonotype is classed as large. The CDR3 region is CASGNRDTYEQYF. CDR3 bases: TGTGCCAGCGGAAACAGGGACACCTACGAGCAGTACTTC. The chain uses TRBV7-2 and TRBJ2-7, with D possibly matching TRBD1 (6 bases). Per germline, CDR1 SGHTA and CDR2 FQGNSA. V shed 8 bases and J shed 2 bases, with 13 bases lying between them. CDR3 size: 13 residues.

This clonotype was counted between two and nine times. This sequence joins TRBV30 and TRBJ2-2; D may be TRBD2 (5 bases). Germline V gene sequence: CDR1 GTSNPN, CDR2 SVGIG (reference sequence). The CDR3 is 14 residues long. The V end lost 7 bases, the J end lost 4 bases, and 16 bases lay between the germline ends. The CDR3 reads CASNSVPGTGELFF. DNA for the CDR3: TGTGCCTCCAATAGCGTCCCTGGCACCGGGGAGCTGTTTTTT.

This clonotype was picked up many times. V gene TRBV27 combines with J gene TRBJ1-6; D remains unclear. The germline V and J ends were trimmed by 5 bases and 3 bases, with 2 bases remaining between them. This CDR3 contains 12 residues. Per germline, CDR1 MNHEY and CDR2 SMNVEV (reference sequence). CDR3 amino acids: CASSRYNSPLHF. CDR3 nucleotide sequence: TGTGCCAGCAGTCGCTATAATTCACCCCTCCACTTT.

As regards this clonotype: In this CDR3 the conserved last residue, phenylalanine or tryptophan, is missing, so a read error is likely. The chain uses TRBV25-1 and TRBJ2-5; TRBD2 matches at 8 bases. Per the germline V gene, CDR1 is MGHDK and CDR2 is SYGVNS. This CDR3 is 16 amino acids long. V shed 4 bases, J shed 4 bases, and the junction held 11 bases outside the gene matches. The CDR3 nucleotides are TGTGCCAGCAGTGCAACGCCCGGGAGGGTTGGAGAGACCCAGTACCTC. Translated, it gives CASSATPGRVGETQYL.

On this clonotype: A much more abundant neighbour one base away suggests this may be a read error. The chain combines TRBV9 with TRBJ2-1; 12 bases agree with TRBD2. Germline CDR1 and CDR2: SGDLS and YYNGEE. This CDR3 has 16 amino acids. V trimming: 4 bases; J trimming: 7 bases; junction bases outside the gene matches: 9. The CDR3 nucleotides read TGTGCCAGCAGCCAAGTCACTAGCGGGAGGTCAAATGAGCAGTTCTTC. Its protein product is CASSQVTSGRSNEQFF.

This clonotype showed up many times. The chain is built from TRBV4-2 and TRBJ1-1; D gene ambiguous. Germline CDR1 is LGHNA and CDR2 is YNFKEQ. Trimming took 6 bases from V and 1 from J, leaving 6 bases between them. CDR3 length: 12 amino acids. DNA of the CDR3: TGTGCCAGCAGGTCGAAGAACACTGAAGCTTTCTTT. This codes for CASRSKNTEAFF.

This clonotype was picked up a small number of times. The rearrangement joins TRBV2 to TRBJ1-6; no firm D call. Trimming removed 6 bases from V and 5 bases from J, with 11 bases in between. The CDR3 contains 14 residues. Per germline, CDR1 SNHLY and CDR2 FYNNEI. DNA for the CDR3: TGTGCCAGCAGACCTGGATTAAATAATTCACCCCTCCACTTT. It yields the protein CASRPGLNNSPLHF.